Sequencing of this TCR beta chain was carried out in a study of blood T cells in healthy people across ages. Trimming cost V 2 bases and J 1 base, with 9 bases left between them. The CDR3 contains 15 residues. The germline V gene encodes CDR1 ENHRY and CDR2 SYGVKD. The study, taken as a whole, reports: Across the age range, TCR beta diversity per million T cells fell in a roughly linear way. Without sorted subsets, naive and antigen-experienced compartments could not be conclusively compared.

The use of a sample-barcoded 5' primer and a J-beta primer mix characterized a second PCR of 7 to 11 cycles. Researchers report that a template-switch adaptor with 12 random nucleotides tagged each cDNA molecule. TCRdb processed the 5' RACE reads anew with MiXCR; each CDR3 protein has one entry. The sample includes under 2,000,000 distinct CDR3 sequences, roughly 50% of them seen just once. A note on this clonotype: As yet, its antigen is unknown.

The V call is TRBV10-3, the J call TRBJ1-5; possibly TRBD1 for D (5 bases). The sequenced sample consisted of blood. This TCR was sampled from a woman aged 40-49 years in good health. The CDR3 sequence: CAISEQGLSNQPQHF. In DNA form, the CDR3 reads TGTGCCATCAGTGAGCAGGGTTTGAGCAATCAGCCCCAGCATTTT.